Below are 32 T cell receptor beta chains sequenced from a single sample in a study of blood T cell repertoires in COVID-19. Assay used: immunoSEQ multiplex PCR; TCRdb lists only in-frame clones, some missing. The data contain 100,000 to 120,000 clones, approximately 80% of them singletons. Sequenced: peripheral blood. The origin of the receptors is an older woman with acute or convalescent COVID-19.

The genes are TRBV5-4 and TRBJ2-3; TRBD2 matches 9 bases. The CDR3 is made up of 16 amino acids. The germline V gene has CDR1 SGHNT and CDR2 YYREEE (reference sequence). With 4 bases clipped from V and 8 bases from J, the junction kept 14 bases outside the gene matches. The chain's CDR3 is CASSHGASGVRGTQYF. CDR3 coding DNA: TGTGCCAGCAGCCACGGGGCTAGCGGGGTAAGGGGTACGCAGTATTTT.

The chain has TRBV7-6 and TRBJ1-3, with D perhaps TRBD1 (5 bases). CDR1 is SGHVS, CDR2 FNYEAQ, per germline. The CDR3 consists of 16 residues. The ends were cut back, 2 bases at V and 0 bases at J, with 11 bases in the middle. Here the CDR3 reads CASSLYIQGSGNTIYF. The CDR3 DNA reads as TGTGCCAGCAGCTTATATATTCAGGGCTCTGGAAACACCATATATTTT. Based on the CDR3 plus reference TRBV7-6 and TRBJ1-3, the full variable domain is GAGVSQSPRYKVTKRGQDVALRCDPISGHVSLYWYRQALGQGPEFLTYFNYEAQQDKSGLPNDRFSAERPEGSISTLTIQRTEQRDSAMYRCASSLYIQGSGNTIYFGEGSWLTVV.

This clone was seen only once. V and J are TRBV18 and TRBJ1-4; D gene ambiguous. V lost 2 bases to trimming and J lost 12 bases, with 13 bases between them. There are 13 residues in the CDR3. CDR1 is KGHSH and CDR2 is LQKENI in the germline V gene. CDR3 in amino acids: CASSPSDGRELFF. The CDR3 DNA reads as TGTGCCAGCTCACCATCGGACGGGAGGGAACTGTTTTTT.

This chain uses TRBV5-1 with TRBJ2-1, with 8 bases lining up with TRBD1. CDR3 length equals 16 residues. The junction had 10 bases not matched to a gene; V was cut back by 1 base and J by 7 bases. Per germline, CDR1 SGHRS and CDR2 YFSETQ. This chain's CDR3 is CASSLLGQGASNEQFF. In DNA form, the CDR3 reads TGCGCCAGCAGCTTGCTCGGGCAGGGGGCGAGTAATGAGCAGTTCTTC.

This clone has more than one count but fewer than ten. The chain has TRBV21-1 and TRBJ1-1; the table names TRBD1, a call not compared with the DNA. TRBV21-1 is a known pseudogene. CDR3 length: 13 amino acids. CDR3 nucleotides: TGTGCCACCGAGGGACAGGGAGACACTGAAGCTTTCTTT. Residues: CATEGQGDTEAFF.

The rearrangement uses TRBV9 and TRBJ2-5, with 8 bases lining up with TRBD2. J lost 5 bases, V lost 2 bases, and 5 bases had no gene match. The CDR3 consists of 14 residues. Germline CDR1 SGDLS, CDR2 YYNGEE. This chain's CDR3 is CASSVGSGVETQYF. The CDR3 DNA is TGTGCCAGCAGCGTCGGTAGCGGGGTGGAGACCCAGTACTTC.

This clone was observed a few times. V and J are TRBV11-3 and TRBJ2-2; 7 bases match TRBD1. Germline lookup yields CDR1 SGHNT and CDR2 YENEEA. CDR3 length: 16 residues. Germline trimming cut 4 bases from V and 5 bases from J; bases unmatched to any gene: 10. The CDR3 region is CASSSGGQEPTGELFF. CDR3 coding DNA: TGTGCCAGCAGCTCTGGAGGACAGGAGCCAACCGGGGAGCTGTTTTTT.

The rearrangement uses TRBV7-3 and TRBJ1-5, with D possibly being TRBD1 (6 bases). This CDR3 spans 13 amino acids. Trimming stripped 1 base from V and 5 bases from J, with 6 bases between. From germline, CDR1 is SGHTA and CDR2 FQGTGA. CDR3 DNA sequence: TGTGCCAGCAGCTTAAACAGGGATCAGCCCCAGCATTTT. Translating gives CASSLNRDQPQHF.

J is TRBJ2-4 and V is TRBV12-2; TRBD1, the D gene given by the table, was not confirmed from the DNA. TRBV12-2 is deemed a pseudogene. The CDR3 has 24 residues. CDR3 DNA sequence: TGTGCAAGTCGCTTAGCCGCCGGGACAGCCAAAAATCCCTCCGTGACCCTAGCCAAAAACATTCAGTACTTC. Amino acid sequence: CASRLAAGTAKNPSVTLAKNIQYF.

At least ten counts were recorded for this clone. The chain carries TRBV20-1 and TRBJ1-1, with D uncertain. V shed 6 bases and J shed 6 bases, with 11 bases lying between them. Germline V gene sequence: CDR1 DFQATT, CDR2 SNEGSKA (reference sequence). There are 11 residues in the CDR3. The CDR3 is CSAGDAAEAFF. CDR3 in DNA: TGCAGTGCGGGAGACGCGGCTGAAGCTTTCTTT.

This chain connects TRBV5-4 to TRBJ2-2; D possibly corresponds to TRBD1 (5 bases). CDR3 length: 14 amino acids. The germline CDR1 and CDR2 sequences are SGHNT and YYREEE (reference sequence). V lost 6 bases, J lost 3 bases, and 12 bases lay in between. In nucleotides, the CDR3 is TGTGCCAGCACCTCGGCAGGGTACACCGGGGAGCTGTTTTTT. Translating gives CASTSAGYTGELFF.

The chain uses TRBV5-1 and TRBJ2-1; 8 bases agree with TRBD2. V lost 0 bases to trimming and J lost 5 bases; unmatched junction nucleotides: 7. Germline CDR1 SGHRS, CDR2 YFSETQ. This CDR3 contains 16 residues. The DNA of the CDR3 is TGCGCCAGCAGCTTGGGGGGCGCGGGACTAGACAATGAGCAGTTCTTC. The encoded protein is CASSLGGAGLDNEQFF.

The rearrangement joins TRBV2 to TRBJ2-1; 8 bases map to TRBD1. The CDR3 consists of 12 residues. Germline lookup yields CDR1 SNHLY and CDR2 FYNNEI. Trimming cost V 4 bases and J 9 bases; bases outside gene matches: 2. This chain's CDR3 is CASSVQGGEQFF. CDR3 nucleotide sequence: TGTGCCAGCAGTGTACAGGGGGGTGAGCAGTTCTTC.

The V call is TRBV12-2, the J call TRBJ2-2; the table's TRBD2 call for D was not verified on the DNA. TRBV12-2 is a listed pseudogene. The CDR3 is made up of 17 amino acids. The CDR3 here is CASRFPRGAGYTGELFF. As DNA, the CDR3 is TGTGCAAGTCGCTTCCCACGGGGAGCGGGGTACACCGGGGAGCTGTTTTTT.

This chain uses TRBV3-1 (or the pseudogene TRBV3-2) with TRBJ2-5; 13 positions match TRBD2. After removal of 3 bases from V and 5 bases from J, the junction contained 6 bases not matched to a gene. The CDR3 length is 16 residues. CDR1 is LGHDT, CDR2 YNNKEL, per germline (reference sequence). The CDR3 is CASSHTSGGAGETQYF. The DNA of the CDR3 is TGTGCCAGCAGCCACACTAGCGGGGGGGCCGGGGAGACCCAGTACTTC.

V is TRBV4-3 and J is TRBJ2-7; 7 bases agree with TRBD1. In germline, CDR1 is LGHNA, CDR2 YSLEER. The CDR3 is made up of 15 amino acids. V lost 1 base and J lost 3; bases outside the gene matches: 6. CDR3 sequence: CASSQVGTADYEQYF. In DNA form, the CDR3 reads TGCGCCAGCAGCCAAGTGGGGACAGCGGACTACGAGCAGTACTTC.

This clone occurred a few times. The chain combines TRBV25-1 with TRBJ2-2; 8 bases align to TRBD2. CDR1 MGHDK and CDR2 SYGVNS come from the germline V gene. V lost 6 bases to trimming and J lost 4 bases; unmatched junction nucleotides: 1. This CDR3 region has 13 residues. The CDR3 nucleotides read TGTGCCAGCAGACTAGCGGCCACCGGGGAGCTGTTTTTT. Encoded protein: CASRLAATGELFF.

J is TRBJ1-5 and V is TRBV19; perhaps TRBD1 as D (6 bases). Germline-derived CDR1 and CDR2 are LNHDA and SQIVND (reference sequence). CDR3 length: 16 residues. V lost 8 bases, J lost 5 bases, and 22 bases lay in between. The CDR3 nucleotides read TGTGCCAGTGCGAGTGCCAGGCAGGGGACGCATCAGCCCCAGCATTTT. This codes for CASASARQGTHQPQHF.

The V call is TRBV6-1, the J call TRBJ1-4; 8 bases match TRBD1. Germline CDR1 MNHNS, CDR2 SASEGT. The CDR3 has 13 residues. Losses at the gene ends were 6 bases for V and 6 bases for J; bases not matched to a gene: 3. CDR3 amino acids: CASSRGPDEKLFF. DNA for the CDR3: TGTGCCAGCAGCAGGGGGCCGGATGAAAAACTGTTTTTT.

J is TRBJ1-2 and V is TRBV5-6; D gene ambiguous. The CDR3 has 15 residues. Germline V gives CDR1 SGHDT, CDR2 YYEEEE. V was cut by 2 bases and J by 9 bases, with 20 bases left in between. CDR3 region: CASSFEVTGRGSYTF. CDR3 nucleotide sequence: TGTGCCAGCAGCTTTGAAGTCACCGGTCGGGGTAGCTACACCTTC.

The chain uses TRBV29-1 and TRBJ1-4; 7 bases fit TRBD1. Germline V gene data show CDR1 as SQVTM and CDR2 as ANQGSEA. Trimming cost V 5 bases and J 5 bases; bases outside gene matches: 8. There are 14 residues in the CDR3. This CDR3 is CSVREQGWNEKLFF. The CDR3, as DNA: TGCAGCGTTCGGGAACAGGGGTGGAATGAAAAACTGTTTTTT.

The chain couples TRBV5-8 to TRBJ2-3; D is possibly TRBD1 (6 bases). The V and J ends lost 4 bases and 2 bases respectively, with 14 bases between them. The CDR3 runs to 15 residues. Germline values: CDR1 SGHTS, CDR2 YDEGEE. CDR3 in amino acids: CASSARGQTTDTQYF. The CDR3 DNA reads TGTGCCAGCAGCGCCAGGGGACAAACCACAGATACGCAGTATTTT.

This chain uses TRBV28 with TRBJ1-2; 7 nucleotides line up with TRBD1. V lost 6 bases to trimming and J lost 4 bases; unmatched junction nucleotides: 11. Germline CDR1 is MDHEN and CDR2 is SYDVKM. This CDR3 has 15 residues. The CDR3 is CASRESDRPSYGYTF. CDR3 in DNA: TGTGCCAGCAGGGAGTCGGACAGGCCCTCCTATGGCTACACCTTC.

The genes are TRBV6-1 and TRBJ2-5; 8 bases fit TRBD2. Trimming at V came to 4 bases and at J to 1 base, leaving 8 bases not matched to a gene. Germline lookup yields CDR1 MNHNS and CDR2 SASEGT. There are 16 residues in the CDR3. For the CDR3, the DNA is TGTGCCAGCAGTGCCCTGGCGGGGGGACTCCAAGAGACCCAGTACTTC. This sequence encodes CASSALAGGLQETQYF.

The CDR3 DNA follows: TGTGCCAGCAGTGCCCGGGACAGGGAGGGGAGCAATCAGCCCCAGCATTTT. Amino acid sequence: CASSARDREGSNQPQHF. The chain uses TRBV6-4 and TRBJ1-5; 9 bases map to TRBD1. The trim removed 4 bases at V and 1 base at J, leaving 8 bases unmatched. Germline lookup yields CDR1 MRHNA and CDR2 SNTAGT. This CDR3 is 17 amino acids long.

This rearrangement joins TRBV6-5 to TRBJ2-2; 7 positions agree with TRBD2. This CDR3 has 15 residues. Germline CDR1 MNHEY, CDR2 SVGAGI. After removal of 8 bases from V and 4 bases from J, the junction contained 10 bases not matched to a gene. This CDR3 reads CASSTQGGFTGELFF. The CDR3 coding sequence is TGTGCCAGCTCCACGCAGGGAGGGTTCACCGGGGAGCTGTTTTTT.

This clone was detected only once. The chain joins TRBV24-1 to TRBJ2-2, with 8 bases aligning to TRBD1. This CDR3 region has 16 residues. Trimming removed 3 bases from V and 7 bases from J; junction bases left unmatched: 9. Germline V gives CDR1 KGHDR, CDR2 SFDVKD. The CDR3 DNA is TGTGCCACCAGTGATACGACAGGGGTGAGGAACGGGGAGCTGTTTTTT. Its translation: CATSDTTGVRNGELFF.

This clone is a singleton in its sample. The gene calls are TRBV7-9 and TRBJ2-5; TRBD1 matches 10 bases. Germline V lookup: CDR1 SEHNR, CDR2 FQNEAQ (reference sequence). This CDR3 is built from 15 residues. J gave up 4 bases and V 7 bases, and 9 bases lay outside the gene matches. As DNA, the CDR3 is TGTGCCAGCATTACCGGGACAGGGGTGCGAGAGACCCAGTACTTC. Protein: CASITGTGVRETQYF.

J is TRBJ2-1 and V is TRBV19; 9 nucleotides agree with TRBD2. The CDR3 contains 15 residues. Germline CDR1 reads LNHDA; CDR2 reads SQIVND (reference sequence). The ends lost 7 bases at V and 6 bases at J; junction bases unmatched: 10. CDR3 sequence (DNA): TGTGCCAGTAACCTCCGGCTAGCGGGGCTCAATGAGCAGTTCTTC. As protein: CASNLRLAGLNEQFF.

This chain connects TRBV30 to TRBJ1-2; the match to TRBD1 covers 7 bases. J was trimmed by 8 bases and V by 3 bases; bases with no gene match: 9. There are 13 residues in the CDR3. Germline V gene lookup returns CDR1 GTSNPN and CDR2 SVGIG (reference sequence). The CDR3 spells CAWSPDRAGGYTF. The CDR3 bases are TGTGCCTGGAGCCCCGACAGGGCCGGGGGCTACACCTTC.

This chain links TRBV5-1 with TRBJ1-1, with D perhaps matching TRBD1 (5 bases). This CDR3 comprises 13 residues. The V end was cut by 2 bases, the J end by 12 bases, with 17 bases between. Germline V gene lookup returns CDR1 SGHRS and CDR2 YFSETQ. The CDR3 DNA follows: TGCGCCAGCAGCTTTTGGGGGGAGACTGAGCCTTTCTTT. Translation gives CASSFWGETEPFF.

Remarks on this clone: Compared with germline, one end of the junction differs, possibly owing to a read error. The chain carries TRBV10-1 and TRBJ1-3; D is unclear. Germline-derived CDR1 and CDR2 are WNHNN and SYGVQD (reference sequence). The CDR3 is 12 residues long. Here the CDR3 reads CASSQSGDTIYF. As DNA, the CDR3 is TGCGCCAGCAGTCAGTCGGGAGACACCATATATTTT.